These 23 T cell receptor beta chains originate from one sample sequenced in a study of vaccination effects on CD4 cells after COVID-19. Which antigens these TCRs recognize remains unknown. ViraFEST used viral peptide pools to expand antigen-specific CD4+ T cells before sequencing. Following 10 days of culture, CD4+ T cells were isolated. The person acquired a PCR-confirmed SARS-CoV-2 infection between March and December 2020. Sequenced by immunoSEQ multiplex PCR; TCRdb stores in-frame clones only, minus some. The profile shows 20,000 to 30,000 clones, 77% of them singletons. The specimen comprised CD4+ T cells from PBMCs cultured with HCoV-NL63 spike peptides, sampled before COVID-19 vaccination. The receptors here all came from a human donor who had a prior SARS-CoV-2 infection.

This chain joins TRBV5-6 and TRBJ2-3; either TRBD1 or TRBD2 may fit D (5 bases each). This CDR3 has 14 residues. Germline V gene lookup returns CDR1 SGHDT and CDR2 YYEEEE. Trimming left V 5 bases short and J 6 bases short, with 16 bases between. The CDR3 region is CASSTGTALDTQYF. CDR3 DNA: TGTGCCAGCAGTACCGGGACCGCTTTGGATACGCAGTATTTT.

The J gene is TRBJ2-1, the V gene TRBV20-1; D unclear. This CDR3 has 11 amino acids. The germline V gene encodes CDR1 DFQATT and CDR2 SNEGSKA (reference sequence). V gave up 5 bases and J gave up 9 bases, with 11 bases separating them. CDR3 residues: CSAVLLPEQFF. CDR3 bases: TGCAGTGCTGTCCTGCTACCTGAGCAGTTCTTC.

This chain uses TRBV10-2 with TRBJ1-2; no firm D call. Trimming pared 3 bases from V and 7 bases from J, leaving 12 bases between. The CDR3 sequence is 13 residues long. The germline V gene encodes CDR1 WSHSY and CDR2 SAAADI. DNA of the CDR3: TGCGCCAGCAGTGAAGTCCCCTCTCTTGGCTACACCTTC. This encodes CASSEVPSLGYTF.

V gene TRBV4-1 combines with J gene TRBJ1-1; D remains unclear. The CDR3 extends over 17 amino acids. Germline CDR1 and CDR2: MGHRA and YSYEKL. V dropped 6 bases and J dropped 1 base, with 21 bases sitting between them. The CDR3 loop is CASRGMSLGGRNTEAFF. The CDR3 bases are TGCGCCAGCAGGGGAATGAGTTTGGGCGGCCGGAACACTGAAGCTTTCTTT.

In DNA, the CDR3 is TGTGCCAGCACTAGGCAGATCAACACTGAAGCTTTCTTT. As protein: CASTRQINTEAFF. The chain carries TRBV28 and TRBJ1-1, with unresolved D. Germline V gene sequence: CDR1 MDHEN, CDR2 SYDVKM. The CDR3 is 13 residues long. V was cut by 7 bases and J by 2 bases, with 11 bases left in between.

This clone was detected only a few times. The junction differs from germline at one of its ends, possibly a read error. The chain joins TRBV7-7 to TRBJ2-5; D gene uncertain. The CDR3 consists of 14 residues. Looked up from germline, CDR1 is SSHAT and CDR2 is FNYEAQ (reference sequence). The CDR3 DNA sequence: TGTGCTAGCAGCTTACGCGTGGGGTGGGCGGCCCAGTACTTC. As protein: CASSLRVGWAAQYF.

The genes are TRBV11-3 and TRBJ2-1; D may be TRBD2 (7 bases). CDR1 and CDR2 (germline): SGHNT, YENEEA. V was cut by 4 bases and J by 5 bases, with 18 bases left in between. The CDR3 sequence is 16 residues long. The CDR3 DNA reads TGTGCCAGCAGCTGGGAGGGCACAGGGTCCGACAATGAGCAGTTCTTC. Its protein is CASSWEGTGSDNEQFF.

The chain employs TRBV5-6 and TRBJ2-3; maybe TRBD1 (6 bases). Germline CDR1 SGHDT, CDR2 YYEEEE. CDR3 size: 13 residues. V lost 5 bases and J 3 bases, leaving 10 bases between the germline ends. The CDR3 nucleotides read TGTGCCAGCAGACACGGGACAACAGATACGCAGTATTTT. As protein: CASRHGTTDTQYF.

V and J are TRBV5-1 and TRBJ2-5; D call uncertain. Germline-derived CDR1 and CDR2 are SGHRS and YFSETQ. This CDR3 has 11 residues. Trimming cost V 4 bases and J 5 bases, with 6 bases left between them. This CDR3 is CASSVDETQYF. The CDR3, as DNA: TGCGCCAGCAGCGTCGACGAGACCCAGTACTTC.

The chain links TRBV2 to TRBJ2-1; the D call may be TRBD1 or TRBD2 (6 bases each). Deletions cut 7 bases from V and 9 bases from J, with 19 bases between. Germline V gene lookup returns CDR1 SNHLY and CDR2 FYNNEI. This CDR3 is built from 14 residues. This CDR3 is CASIPGASLSEQFF. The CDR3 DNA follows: TGTGCCAGCATTCCGGGGGCGTCGTTAAGTGAGCAGTTCTTC. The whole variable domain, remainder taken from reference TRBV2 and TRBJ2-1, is EPEVTQTPSHQVTQMGQEVILRCVPISNHLYFYWYRQILGQKVEFLVSFYNNEISEKSEIFDDQFSVERPDGSNFTLKIRSTKLEDSAMYFCASIPGASLSEQFFGPGTRLTVL.

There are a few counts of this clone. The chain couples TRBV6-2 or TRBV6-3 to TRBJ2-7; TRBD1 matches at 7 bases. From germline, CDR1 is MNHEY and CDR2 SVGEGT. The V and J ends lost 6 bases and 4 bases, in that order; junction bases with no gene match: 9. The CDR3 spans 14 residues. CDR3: CASSQRQGWYEQYF. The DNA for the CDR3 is TGTGCCAGCAGCCAACGACAGGGTTGGTACGAGCAGTACTTC.

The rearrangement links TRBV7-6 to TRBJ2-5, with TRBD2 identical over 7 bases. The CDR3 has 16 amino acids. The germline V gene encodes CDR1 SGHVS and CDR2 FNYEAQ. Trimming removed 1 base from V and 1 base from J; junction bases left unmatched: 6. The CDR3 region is CASSLVWSSGQETQYF. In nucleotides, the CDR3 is TGTGCCAGCAGCTTAGTGTGGTCTAGCGGCCAAGAGACCCAGTACTTC.

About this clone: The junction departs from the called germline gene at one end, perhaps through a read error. Written as DNA, the CDR3 is TGTGCCAGCAGTAACCTCCCCTCGGATCTTGTATTT. Encoded protein: CASSNLPSDLVF. The V gene is TRBV6-5, the J gene TRBJ1-5; D ambiguous. This CDR3 has 12 amino acids. Looked up from germline, CDR1 is MNHEY and CDR2 is SVGAGI.

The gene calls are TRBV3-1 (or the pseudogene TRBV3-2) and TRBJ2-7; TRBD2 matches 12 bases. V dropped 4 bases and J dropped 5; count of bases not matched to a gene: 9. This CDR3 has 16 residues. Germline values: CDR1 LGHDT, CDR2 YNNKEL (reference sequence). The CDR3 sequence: CASSPRLAGDVDEQYF. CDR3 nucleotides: TGTGCCAGCAGCCCTAGACTAGCGGGAGACGTCGACGAGCAGTACTTC.

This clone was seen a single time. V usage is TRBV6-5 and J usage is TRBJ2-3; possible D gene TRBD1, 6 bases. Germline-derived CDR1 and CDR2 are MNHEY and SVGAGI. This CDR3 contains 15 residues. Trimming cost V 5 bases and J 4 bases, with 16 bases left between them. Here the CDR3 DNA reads TGTGCCAGCAGTCCGGACAGCCTGGGAGCAGATACGCAGTATTTT. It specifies CASSPDSLGADTQYF.

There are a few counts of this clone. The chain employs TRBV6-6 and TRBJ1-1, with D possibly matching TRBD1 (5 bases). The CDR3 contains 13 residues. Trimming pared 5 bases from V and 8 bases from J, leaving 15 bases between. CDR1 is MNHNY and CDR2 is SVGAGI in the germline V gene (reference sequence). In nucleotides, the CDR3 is TGTGCCAGCAGTCTACCCCTGGGACCGGAAGCTTTCTTT. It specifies CASSLPLGPEAFF.

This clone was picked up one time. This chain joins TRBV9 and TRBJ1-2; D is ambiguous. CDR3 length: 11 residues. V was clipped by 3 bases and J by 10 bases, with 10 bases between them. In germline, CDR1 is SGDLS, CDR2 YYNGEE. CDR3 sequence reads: CASSGYPVYTF. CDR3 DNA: TGTGCCAGCAGCGGTTACCCTGTCTACACCTTC.

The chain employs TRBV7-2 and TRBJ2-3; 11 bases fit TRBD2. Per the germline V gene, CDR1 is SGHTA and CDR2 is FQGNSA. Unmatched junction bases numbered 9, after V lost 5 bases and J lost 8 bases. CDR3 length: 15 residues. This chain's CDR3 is CASSLRLAGRGTQYF. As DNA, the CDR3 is TGTGCCAGCAGCCTCAGACTAGCGGGGAGGGGTACGCAGTATTTT.

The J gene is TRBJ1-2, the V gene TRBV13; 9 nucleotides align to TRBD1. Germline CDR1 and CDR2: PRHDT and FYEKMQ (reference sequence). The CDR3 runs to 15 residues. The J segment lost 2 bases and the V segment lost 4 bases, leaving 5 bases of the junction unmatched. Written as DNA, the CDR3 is TGTGCCAGCAGCTGGGGACAGGGATGGAACTATGGCTACACCTTC. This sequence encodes CASSWGQGWNYGYTF.

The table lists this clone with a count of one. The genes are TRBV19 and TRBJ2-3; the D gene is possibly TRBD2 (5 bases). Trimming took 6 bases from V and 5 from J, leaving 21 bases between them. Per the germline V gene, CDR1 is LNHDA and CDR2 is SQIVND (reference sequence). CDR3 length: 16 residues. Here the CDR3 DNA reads TGTGCCAGTAGCCCGAGGCGCGCGGGTATATTAGATACGCAGTATTTT. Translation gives CASSPRRAGILDTQYF.

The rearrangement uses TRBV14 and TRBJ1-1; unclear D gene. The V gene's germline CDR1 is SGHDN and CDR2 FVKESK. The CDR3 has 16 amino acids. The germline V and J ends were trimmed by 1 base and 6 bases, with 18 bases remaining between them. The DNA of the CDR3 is TGTGCCAGCAGCCAAGCTTTCGGACTAGGAACAGCTGAAGCTTTCTTT. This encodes CASSQAFGLGTAEAFF.

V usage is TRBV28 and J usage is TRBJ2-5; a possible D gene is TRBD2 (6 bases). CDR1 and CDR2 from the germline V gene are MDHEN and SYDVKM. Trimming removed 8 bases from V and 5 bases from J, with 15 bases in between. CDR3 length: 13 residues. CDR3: CASRGGGSETQYF. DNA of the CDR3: TGTGCCAGCCGGGGAGGAGGTAGCGAGACCCAGTACTTC.

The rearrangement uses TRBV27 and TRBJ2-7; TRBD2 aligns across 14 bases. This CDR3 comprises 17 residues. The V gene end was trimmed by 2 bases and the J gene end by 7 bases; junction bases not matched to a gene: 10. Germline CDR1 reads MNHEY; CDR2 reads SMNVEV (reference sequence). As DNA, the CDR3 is TGTGCCAGCAGTTTACCCCCCGGACTAGCGGGAGGTGGTGAGCAGTACTTC. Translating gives CASSLPPGLAGGGEQYF.